This T cell receptor beta chain emerged from a study of control samples from healthy donors and cancer patients. The method was immunoSEQ multiplex PCR; TCRdb's version includes in-frame clones alone and lacks a portion of them. The repertoire holds about 44,000 clones, with 60% to 80% as singletons. Germline loops: CDR1 MNHNY, CDR2 SVGAGI (reference sequence). V lost 6 bases to trimming and J lost 4 bases; unmatched junction nucleotides: 13. The CDR3 extends over 16 amino acids. Material: formalin-fixed, paraffin-embedded tissue. The chain combines TRBV6-6 with TRBJ1-2, with TRBD1 matching over 8 bases. The sequence was obtained from a male donor with melanoma. This CDR3 reads CASSPTPDRVGYGYTF. Written as DNA, the CDR3 is TGTGCCAGCAGCCCAACTCCGGACAGGGTGGGCTATGGCTACACCTTC.